This TCR beta chain is drawn from a study of control samples from healthy donors and cancer patients. Germline CDR1 and CDR2: MGHRA and YSYEKL. The V and J ends lost 0 bases and 1 base, in that order; junction bases with no gene match: 4. The CDR3 runs 17 residues. The data were produced by immunoSEQ multiplex PCR, yet TCRdb's version contains in-frame clones alone and is incomplete. The table includes approximately 100,000 clones, almost 85% detected once. This clone has only a few counts. The sequenced material came from blood. The TCR originated in a man in his sixties in good health. The V gene is TRBV4-1, the J gene TRBJ2-3; 10 nucleotides agree with TRBD2. The CDR3 sequence: CASSQDERGGGTDTQYF. DNA of the CDR3: TGCGCCAGCAGCCAAGACGAGCGGGGGGGAGGCACAGATACGCAGTATTTT.